Sequencing of this T cell receptor (beta chain) was carried out in a study of T cell responses to AZD1222 COVID-19 vaccine. Sequencing used immunoSEQ multiplex PCR; TCRdb keeps in-frame clones, though not all of them. This table has 110,000 to 150,000 clones, approximately 92% appearing once. The CDR3 consists of 14 residues. Germline-derived CDR1 and CDR2 are LGHDT and YNNKEL (reference sequence). V was clipped by 4 bases and J by 3 bases, with 12 bases between them. Material: peripheral blood, obtained on day 0 of AZD1222 vaccination. This TCR was sampled from an adult in good health. This chain connects TRBV3-1 (or the pseudogene TRBV3-2) to TRBJ1-1, with D perhaps matching TRBD1 (5 bases). The CDR3 DNA sequence: TGTGCCAGCAGCCCCCAGGGTGTCTACACTGAAGCTTTCTTT. Its protein product is CASSPQGVYTEAFF.